The rows below give T cell receptor beta chains drawn from one sample of a study of T-cell reconstitution after alpha-beta-depleted transplantation in children. TCRdb processed the PCR reads anew with MiXCR; each CDR3 protein has one entry. In the table there are hundreds of thousands of distinct CDR3 sequences, approximately 16% of which are singletons. The input for sequencing was PBMCs from the stem cell graft donor, taken from the stem cell graft. Source of these receptors: a human donor who donated a stem cell graft to a child with acute myeloid leukemia. The CDR3 runs from the conserved cysteine through the conserved F or W. D genes are given only for firm matches. Size is stated for part of the rows, as once, few or many counts, or as a class when the clone is expanded.

clone_size,v_call,j_call,d_call,cdr3_aa,cdr3_nt
many,TRBV7-9,TRBJ2-1,-,CATHSYNEQFF,TGTGCCACGCACTCCTACAATGAGCAGTTCTTC
many,TRBV20-1,TRBJ1-1,TRBD1,CSARKTGLDTEAFF,TGCAGTGCAAGAAAGACAGGGTTGGACACTGAAGCTTTCTTT
many,TRBV12-3/TRBV12-4,TRBJ2-1,TRBD2,CASMLAGSNEQFF,TGTGCCAGCATGCTAGCGGGGTCCAATGAGCAGTTCTTC
few,TRBV20-1,TRBJ2-2,TRBD2,CSARKAGGANTGELFF,TGCAGTGCTAGAAAAGCGGGGGGGGCGAACACCGGGGAGCTGTTTTTT
-,TRBV14,TRBJ1-3,-,CASSQDLGGNTIYF,TGTGCCAGCAGCCAAGATCTGGGAGGAAACACCATATATTTT
-,TRBV12-3/TRBV12-4,TRBJ1-3,-,CASRSSSGNAIYF,TGTGCCAGCAGGTCGAGCTCTGGAAACGCCATATATTTT
few,TRBV7-6,TRBJ1-2,TRBD1,CASSPGQGEYGYTF,TGTGCCAGCAGCCCGGGACAGGGGGAGTATGGCTACACCTTC
many,TRBV20-1,TRBJ2-5,TRBD1,CSARDPGQGTQETQYF,TGCAGTGCTAGAGATCCGGGACAGGGGACCCAAGAGACCCAGTACTTC
many,TRBV6-1,TRBJ2-1,-,CASRGAGGQYNEQFF,TGTGCCAGCAGGGGTGCAGGGGGGCAATACAATGAGCAGTTCTTC
-,TRBV6-5,TRBJ2-1,TRBD1,CASSYSRDRNNEQFF,TGTGCCAGCAGTTATTCACGGGACAGGAACAATGAGCAGTTCTTC
-,TRBV24-1,TRBJ2-1,TRBD2,CATSDALADSYNEQFF,TGTGCCACCAGTGATGCTCTAGCGGACTCCTACAATGAGCAGTTCTTC
many,TRBV20-1,TRBJ2-5,-,CSAGGFGGGSQETQYF,TGCAGTGCTGGGGGGTTTGGGGGTGGAAGCCAAGAGACCCAGTACTTC
many,TRBV20-1,TRBJ1-6,-,CSARGRGNSPLHF,TGCAGTGCTAGAGGCAGGGGTAATTCACCCCTCCACTTT
once,TRBV4-3,TRBJ2-7,-,CASSQDIARFSYVQYF,TGCGCCAGCAGCCAAGATATCGCCAGGTTCTCCTACGTGCAGTACTTC